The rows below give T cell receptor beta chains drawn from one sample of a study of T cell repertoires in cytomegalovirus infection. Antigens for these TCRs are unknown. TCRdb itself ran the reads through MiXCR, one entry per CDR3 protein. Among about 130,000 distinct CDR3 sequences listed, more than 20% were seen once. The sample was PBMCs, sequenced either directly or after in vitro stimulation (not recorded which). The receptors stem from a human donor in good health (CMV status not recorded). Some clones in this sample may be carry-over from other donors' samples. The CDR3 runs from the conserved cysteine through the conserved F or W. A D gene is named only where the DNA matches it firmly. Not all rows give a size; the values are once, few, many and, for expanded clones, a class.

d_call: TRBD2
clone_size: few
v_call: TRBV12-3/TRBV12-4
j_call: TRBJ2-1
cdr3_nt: TGTGCCAGCAGCACGACTAGCGGGAGGGCCCGGGCGGTCCATGAGCAGTTCTTC
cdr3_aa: CASSTTSGRARAVHEQFF

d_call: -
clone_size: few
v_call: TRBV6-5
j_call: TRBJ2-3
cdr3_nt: TGTGCCAGCAGTCTGACTAGTCCTAGGCCCCGGGATACGCAGTATTTT
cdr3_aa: CASSLTSPRPRDTQYF

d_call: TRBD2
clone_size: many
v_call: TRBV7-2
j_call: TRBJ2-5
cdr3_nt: TGTGCCAGCGCTCCCAAGAGGGGCGGGAGTTCCCCCCAAGAGACCCAGTACTTC
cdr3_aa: CASAPKRGGSSPQETQYF

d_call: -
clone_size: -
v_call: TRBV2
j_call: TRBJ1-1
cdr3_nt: TGTGCCAGCAGTGTGGTGATCTCGAGGGCAGGTCGGACTGAAGCTTTCTTT
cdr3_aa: CASSVVISRAGRTEAFF

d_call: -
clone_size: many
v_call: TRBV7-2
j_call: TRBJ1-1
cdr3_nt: TGTGCCAGCAGCCCCCCGGGGACCTTGAGGACTGAAGCTTTCTTT
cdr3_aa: CASSPPGTLRTEAFF

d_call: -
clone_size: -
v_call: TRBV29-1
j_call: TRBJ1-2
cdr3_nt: TGCAGCGTTGAAGAAGCGGTCGGCTATGGCTACACCTTC
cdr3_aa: CSVEEAVGYGYTF

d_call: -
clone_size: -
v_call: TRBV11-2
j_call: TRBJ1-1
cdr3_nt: TGTGCCAGCAGCCGCTACACTGAAGCTTTCTTT
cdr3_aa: CASSRYTEAFF

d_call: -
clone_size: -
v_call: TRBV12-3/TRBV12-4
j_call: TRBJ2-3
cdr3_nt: TGTGCCAGCAGTTTTGGTCTCGTCCCCGATACGCAGTATTTT
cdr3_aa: CASSFGLVPDTQYF

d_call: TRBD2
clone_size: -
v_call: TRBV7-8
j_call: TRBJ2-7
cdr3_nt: TGTGCCAGCAGCTACCGGACTAGCGGCCAAGACTTC
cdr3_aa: CASSYRTSGQDF

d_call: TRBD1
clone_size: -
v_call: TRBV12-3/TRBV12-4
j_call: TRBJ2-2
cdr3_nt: TGTGCCAGCAGTTTCCAGGGGGTCACCGGGGAGCTGTTTTTT
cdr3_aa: CASSFQGVTGELFF

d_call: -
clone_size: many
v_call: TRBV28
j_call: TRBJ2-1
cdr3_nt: TGTGCCAGCAGAAGGGACTCCTATTACAATGAGCAGTTCTTC
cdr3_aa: CASRRDSYYNEQFF

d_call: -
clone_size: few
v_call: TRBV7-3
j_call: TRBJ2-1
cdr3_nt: TGTGCCAGCAGCCTCTCTGGAGCTTACAATGAGCAGTTCTTC
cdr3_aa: CASSLSGAYNEQFF

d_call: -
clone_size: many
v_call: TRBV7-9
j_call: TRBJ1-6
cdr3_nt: TGTGCCAGCAGCTCAGACCGGACTGCCCATGGTTCACCCCTCCACTTT
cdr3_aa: CASSSDRTAHGSPLHF

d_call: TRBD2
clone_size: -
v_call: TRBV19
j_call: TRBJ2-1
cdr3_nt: TGTGCCAGTGGACCGGGAGGGCCAGGCTACAATGAGCAGTTCTTC
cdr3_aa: CASGPGGPGYNEQFF

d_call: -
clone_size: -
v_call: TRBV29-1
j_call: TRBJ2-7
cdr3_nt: TGCAGCGTTGTTGGAGTCTCCTACGAGCAGTACTTC
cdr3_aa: CSVVGVSYEQYF

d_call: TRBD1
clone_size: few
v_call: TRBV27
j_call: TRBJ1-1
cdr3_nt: TGTGCCAGCAGTTCCTTACCGGGACAGGGAAACACTGAAGCTTTCTTT
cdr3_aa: CASSSLPGQGNTEAFF

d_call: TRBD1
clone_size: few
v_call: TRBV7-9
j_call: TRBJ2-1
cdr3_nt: TGTGCCAGCAGCTTAGGAGCAGGGGGCTTTGGTAGCTCCTACAATGAGCAGTTCTTC
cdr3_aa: CASSLGAGGFGSSYNEQFF

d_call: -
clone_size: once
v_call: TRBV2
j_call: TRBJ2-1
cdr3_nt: TGTGCCAGCAGTGATCTGTTATCGAGGAATGAGCAGTTCTTC
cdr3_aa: CASSDLLSRNEQFF

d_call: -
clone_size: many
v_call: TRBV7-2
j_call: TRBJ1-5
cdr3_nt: TGTGCCAGCAGCTACACAGCGGGGGTGGATCAGCCCCAGCATTTT
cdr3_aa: CASSYTAGVDQPQHF

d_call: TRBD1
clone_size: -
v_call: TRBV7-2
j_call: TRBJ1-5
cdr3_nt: TGTGCCAGCAGCTCCGGACAGGGGCTCAATCAGCCCCAGCATTTT
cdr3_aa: CASSSGQGLNQPQHF

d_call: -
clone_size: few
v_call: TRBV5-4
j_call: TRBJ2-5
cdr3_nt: TGTGCCAGCAGGGGACGCGGGACAGCCGAACAAGAGACCCAGTACTTC
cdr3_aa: CASRGRGTAEQETQYF

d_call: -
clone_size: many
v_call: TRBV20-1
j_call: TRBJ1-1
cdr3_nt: TGCAGTGCTAGAGATCTGGGCCGTTGGGGTGGGGAATCGAACACTGAAGCTTTCTTT
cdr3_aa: CSARDLGRWGGESNTEAFF

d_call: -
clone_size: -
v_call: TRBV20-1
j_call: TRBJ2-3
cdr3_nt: TGCAGTGCGAAACAAGCGGATACGCAGTATTTT
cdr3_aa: CSAKQADTQYF

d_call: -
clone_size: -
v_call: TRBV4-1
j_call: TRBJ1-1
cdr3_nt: TGCGCCAGCAGCCAAGATCCGTGGGGGAGTGAAGCTTTCTTT
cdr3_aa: CASSQDPWGSEAFF

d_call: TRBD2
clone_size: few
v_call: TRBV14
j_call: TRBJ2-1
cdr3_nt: TGTGCCAGCAGCCCGCGGACTAGCGGATTTGGTGAGCAGTTCTTC
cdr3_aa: CASSPRTSGFGEQFF

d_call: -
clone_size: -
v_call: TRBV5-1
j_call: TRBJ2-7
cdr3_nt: TGCGCCAGCGGGACCAACAGCGCCTCCTACGAGCAGTACTTC
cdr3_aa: CASGTNSASYEQYF

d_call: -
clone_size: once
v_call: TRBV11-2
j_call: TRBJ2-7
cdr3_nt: TGTGCCAGCAGCTCCCAGGGATACTCCTACGAGCAGTACTTC
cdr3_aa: CASSSQGYSYEQYF

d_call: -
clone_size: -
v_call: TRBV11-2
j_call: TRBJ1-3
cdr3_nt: TGTGCCAGCAGCCGGCTAGGGGGAAACACCATATATTTT
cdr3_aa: CASSRLGGNTIYF

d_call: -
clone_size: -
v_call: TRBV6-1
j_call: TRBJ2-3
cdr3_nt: TGTGCCAGCAGTGAAGACGTGGGTTTTTCCCGCGATACGCAGTATTTT
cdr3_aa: CASSEDVGFSRDTQYF

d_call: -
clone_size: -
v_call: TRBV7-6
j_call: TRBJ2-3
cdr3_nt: TGTGCCAGCAGCTTGGGCCAGGCGGATACGCAGTATTTT
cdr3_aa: CASSLGQADTQYF

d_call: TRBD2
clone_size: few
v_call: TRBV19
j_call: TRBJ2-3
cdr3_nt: TGTGCCAGTAGTGCCACACCGGGGACTAGCGGCACAGATACGCAGTATTTT
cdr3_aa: CASSATPGTSGTDTQYF

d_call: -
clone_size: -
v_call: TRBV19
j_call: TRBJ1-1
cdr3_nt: TGTGCCAGTAGCTCTCGACTCAACCCACGGAGTGAAGCTTTCTTT
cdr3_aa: CASSSRLNPRSEAFF

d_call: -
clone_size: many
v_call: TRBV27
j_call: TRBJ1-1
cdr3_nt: TGTGCCAGCAGTTGGAAGCCTAACACTGAAGCTTTCTTT
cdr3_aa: CASSWKPNTEAFF

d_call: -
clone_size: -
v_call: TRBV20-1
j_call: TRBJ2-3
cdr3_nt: TGCAGTGCTCTGAGACTGGGGGCAGGAGGGGATACGCAGTATTTT
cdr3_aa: CSALRLGAGGDTQYF